These 5 T cell receptor delta chains originate from one sample sequenced in a study of gammadelta T cells in human blood. TCRdb fed the RT-PCR reads into CATT to redo clone calling. The sample includes around 700 delta-chain clones, 45% to 70% of them seen just once. The sample taken for sequencing was Vgamma9Vdelta2 gamma-delta T cells from cord blood. All receptors derive from a newborn.

A single count supports this clone. It differs at one base from a far larger clone, so likely a read error. The rearrangement joins TRDV2 to TRDJ3, with TRDD3 identical over 11 bases. The germline CDR1 and CDR2 sequences are GEAIGNYY and EKD. Unmatched junction bases numbered 7, after V lost 3 bases and J lost 1 base. The CDR3 has 19 residues. Written as DNA, the CDR3 is TGTGCCTGTGACTTAATTGGGGGATACGGGTCCTGGGACACCCGACAGATGTTTTTC. Translation gives CACDLIGGYGSWDTRQMFF.

The chain carries TRDV2 and TRDJ3, with D possibly TRDD3 on 5 matching bases. Germline CDR1 is GEAIGNYY and CDR2 is EKD. CDR3 length: 15 amino acids. Trimming took 2 bases from V and 1 from J, leaving 5 bases between them. CDR3 coding DNA: TGTGCCTGTGACAGGGGATCCTGGGACACCCGACAGATGTTTTTC. Protein sequence: CACDRGSWDTRQMFF.

For this clone: A far bigger clonotype differs at one base, so this is likely a read error. The gene calls are TRDV2 and TRDJ3, with D perhaps matching TRDD3 (6 bases). The length of the CDR3 is 19 residues. The germline gives CDR1 GEAIGNYY, CDR2 EKD. Trimming took 4 bases from V and 0 from J, leaving 18 bases between them. Here the CDR3 DNA reads TGTGCCTGTGATCCTTTATGGGGGTTACGCTCCTGGGACACCCGACAGATGTTTTTC. Translated: CACDPLWGLRSWDTRQMFF.

This clone is judged medium-sized. The V and J genes are TRDV2 and TRDJ3, with 8 nucleotides matching TRDD3. Germline values: CDR1 GEAIGNYY, CDR2 EKD. Trimming took 0 bases from V and 0 from J; bases not matched to a gene: 0. The CDR3 has 17 residues. The CDR3 loop reads CACDTGIRSWDTRQMFF. The CDR3 bases are TGTGCCTGTGACACCGGGATACGCTCCTGGGACACCCGACAGATGTTTTTC.

Details on this clone: This likely stems from a read error, as it lies one base from a far larger clone. This rearrangement joins TRDV2 to TRDJ3; D is possibly TRDD3 (5 bases). The CDR3 runs to 19 residues. Germline-derived CDR1 and CDR2 are GEAIGNYY and EKD. CDR3 region: CACDKPPPSSSWDPRQMFF. CDR3 DNA: TGTGCCTGTGACAAACCCCCTCCCTCAAGCTCCTGGGACCCCCGACAGATGTTTTTC.